This T cell receptor (beta chain) was identified during a study of cytomegalovirus exposure and HLA in healthy donors. Study results and caveats: Researchers catalogued under 200 TCR beta chains as cytomegalovirus-associated.

The V end was cut by 6 bases, the J end by 7 bases, with 19 bases between. Looked up from germline, CDR1 is SGHTA and CDR2 is FQGNSA. The CDR3 contains 15 residues. This clone has just one count. Its antigen is still unknown. 60 Vbeta and 13 Jbeta primers were used in PCR. Profiling relied on immunoSEQ multiplex PCR, and the TCRdb table lists in-frame clones only, not all of them. The sample includes more than 85,000 clones, roughly three quarters of them seen just once. The V call is TRBV7-2, the J call TRBJ2-1; tentatively, D is TRBD2 (6 bases). Sequencing was carried out using PBMCs. This sequence originates from a female donor in good health and CMV-seropositive. CDR3 coding DNA: TGTGCCAGCAGTTGGACTAAACCCCTTTCGAATGAGCAGTTCTTC. This gives the protein CASSWTKPLSNEQFF.